This entry lists 25 T cell receptor beta chains sequenced from one sample in a study of CD8+ T cells in alopecia areata. The treatment was: oral pan-JAK inhibitor, 5-10 mg twice daily. RNA extraction was followed by reverse transcription into cDNA, which acted as the sequencing template. Clones were sequenced by immunoSEQ multiplex PCR, and TCRdb holds only the in-frame ones, with some missing. The data contain about 130,000 clones, about 59% of them singletons. Here the sequenced sample was CD8+ T cells sorted from blood, taken at week 4, from a patient treated with tofacitinib. The receptors were gathered from a human donor with alopecia areata.

The chain links TRBV4-2 to TRBJ1-1; tentative D call: TRBD1 (6 bases). The CDR3 covers 15 residues. V was pared by 0 bases and J by 5 bases, with 13 bases between. The germline gives CDR1 LGHNA, CDR2 YNFKEQ. The CDR3 reads CASSQEYGGTTEAFF. The CDR3 nucleotides are TGTGCCAGCAGCCAAGAATATGGGGGCACGACTGAAGCTTTCTTT.

This clone was picked up many times. The chain has TRBV10-3 and TRBJ1-2; TRBD1 is a possible D gene (5 bases). The CDR3 has 14 amino acids. The germline CDR1 and CDR2 sequences are ENHRY and SYGVKD. Trimming cost V 3 bases and J 7 bases, with 15 bases left between them. CDR3 coding DNA: TGTGCCATCAGTGACCAGAAAGGGGACGGTGGCTACACCTTC. Translating it yields CAISDQKGDGGYTF.

As concerns this clone: This sequence may be a read error, since a much larger clone differs from it by one base. The chain is built from TRBV7-2 and TRBJ2-7; D uncertain. Trimming cost V 1 base and J 2 bases, with 3 bases left between them. This CDR3 is built from 12 residues. Germline-derived CDR1 and CDR2 are SGHTA and FQGNSA. The CDR3, as DNA: TGTGCCAGCAGCTTAGTCCCCTACGAGCAGTACTTC. The encoded protein is CASSLVPYEQYF.

This clone was counted ten times or more. This chain joins TRBV7-8 and TRBJ2-3; the match to TRBD1 covers 7 bases. Germline CDR1 is SGHVS and CDR2 is FQNEAQ. The CDR3 has 18 residues. After removal of 1 base from V and 6 bases from J, the junction contained 16 bases not matched to a gene. In DNA form, the CDR3 reads TGTGCCAGCAGCTTAGTCGAAGTTGGGACAGCTCTGAGGGATACGCAGTATTTT. This gives the protein CASSLVEVGTALRDTQYF.

This clone was recorded a few times. V usage is TRBV6-5 and J usage is TRBJ2-2; D call uncertain. Between the trimmed V and J ends, which lost 5 bases and 3 bases, there was a span of 7 bases. Germline CDR1 is MNHEY and CDR2 is SVGAGI. The CDR3 runs 13 residues. CDR3 region: CASSHGDTGELFF. The CDR3 DNA reads as TGTGCCAGCAGTCATGGGGACACCGGGGAGCTGTTTTTT.

The chain links TRBV10-3 to TRBJ1-6; TRBD1 is a possible D gene (6 bases). This CDR3 contains 12 residues. Trimming removed 6 bases from V and 12 bases from J, with 12 bases in between. Germline V CDR1 and CDR2: ENHRY, SYGVKD. The CDR3 is CAIRNREGPLHF. CDR3 DNA: TGTGCCATCAGAAACAGGGAGGGACCCCTCCACTTT.

This clone was counted between two and nine times. V gene TRBV10-3 combines with J gene TRBJ2-2; 8 bases are shared with TRBD1. Germline CDR1 ENHRY, CDR2 SYGVKD. This CDR3 has 15 residues. V lost 3 bases and J lost 3; bases outside the gene matches: 3. CDR3 DNA: TGTGCCATCAGTGACAGGGGGCGAGACACCGGGGAGCTGTTTTTT. Its protein product is CAISDRGRDTGELFF.

This chain joins TRBV27 and TRBJ2-7; the match to TRBD2 covers 11 bases. Germline loops: CDR1 MNHEY, CDR2 SMNVEV (reference sequence). V dropped 7 bases and J dropped 3; count of bases not matched to a gene: 5. The length of the CDR3 is 14 residues. In DNA form, the CDR3 reads TGTGCCAGCACCTCCGGGACTAGCGGCTACGAGCAGTACTTC. This codes for CASTSGTSGYEQYF.

This clone was seen a few times. The chain recombines TRBV27 with TRBJ2-1; D is uncertain. The germline CDR1 and CDR2 sequences are MNHEY and SMNVEV (reference sequence). The CDR3 consists of 15 residues. The V gene lost 3 bases and the J gene lost 6 bases, with 15 bases spanning the gap. CDR3 in amino acids: CASSFADDLLNEQFF. CDR3 sequence (DNA): TGTGCCAGCAGTTTCGCGGACGACCTACTCAATGAGCAGTTCTTC.

The chain couples TRBV4-2 to TRBJ2-6; 12 nucleotides match TRBD2. J lost 0 bases, V lost 5 bases, and 5 bases had no gene match. The CDR3 is 18 residues long. CDR1 LGHNA and CDR2 YNFKEQ come from the germline V gene. The CDR3 region has the DNA TGTGCCAGCAGCAGACTAGCGGGGGAGCTCTCTGGGGCCAACGTCCTGACTTTC. This encodes CASSRLAGELSGANVLTF.

The CDR3 nucleotides read TGTGCCAGCAGCGGCGGACAGGGCGCGGAGCCCCAGCATTTT. Translation gives CASSGGQGAEPQHF. The V gene is TRBV9, the J gene TRBJ1-5; TRBD1 aligns across 8 bases. The length of the CDR3 is 14 residues. V shed 3 bases and J 8 bases; nucleotides not matched to a gene: 7. In germline, CDR1 is SGDLS, CDR2 YYNGEE.

The chain carries TRBV13 and TRBJ2-1; 12 bases are shared with TRBD2. J gave up 8 bases and V 5 bases, and 10 bases lay outside the gene matches. The CDR3 runs 16 residues. Germline CDR1 PRHDT, CDR2 FYEKMQ (reference sequence). The DNA of the CDR3 is TGTGCCAGCAGCCCGTACGGACTAGCGGGGTGGGATGAGCAGTTCTTC. The encoded protein is CASSPYGLAGWDEQFF.

The chain uses TRBV6-5 and TRBJ2-7, with a weak D call TRBD1 (5 bases). The CDR3 is made up of 12 amino acids. CDR1 is MNHEY, CDR2 SVGAGI, per germline. V was cut by 8 bases and J by 2 bases, with 10 bases left in between. The chain's CDR3 is CASGEGAYEQYF. The CDR3 DNA reads as TGTGCCAGCGGGGAAGGGGCCTACGAGCAGTACTTC.

The chain links TRBV4-1 to TRBJ1-2; D is possibly TRBD1 (6 bases). Germline loops: CDR1 MGHRA, CDR2 YSYEKL. V shed 7 bases and J shed 3 bases, with 18 bases lying between them. The length of the CDR3 is 15 residues. CDR3 bases: TGCGCCAGCAAATTAAGGGCAGGGGATTACTATGGCTACACCTTC. Translating it yields CASKLRAGDYYGYTF.

The gene calls are TRBV6-5 and TRBJ2-7; 9 bases are a match to TRBD2. Trimming cost V 7 bases and J 4 bases; bases outside gene matches: 5. CDR1 is MNHEY, CDR2 SVGAGI, per germline. This CDR3 region has 13 residues. The CDR3 coding sequence is TGTGCCAGCACCGGGAGCGGGGGGTACGAGCAGTACTTC. It translates to CASTGSGGYEQYF.

This clone was recorded once. The J gene is TRBJ2-2, the V gene TRBV29-1, with a tentative D call TRBD2 (6 bases). Germline CDR1 reads SQVTM; CDR2 reads ANQGSEA. The CDR3 is 13 amino acids. V was pared by 4 bases and J by 3 bases, with 9 bases between. The CDR3 reads CSVGAGYTGELFF. Written as DNA, the CDR3 is TGCAGCGTTGGGGCGGGGTACACCGGGGAGCTGTTTTTT.

The V call is TRBV7-6, the J call TRBJ2-5, with TRBD1 matching 8 bases. The J call is in doubt because the DNA end fits TRBJ2-7 better. This CDR3 has 13 amino acids. The germline CDR1 and CDR2 sequences are SGHVS and FNYEAQ. This CDR3 reads CASSFGTGYEQYF. The CDR3 nucleotides are TGTGCCAGCAGCTTTGGGACAGGCTACGAGCAGTACTTC.

This clone appeared a few times. The V and J genes are TRBV7-3 and TRBJ2-5, with TRBD2 matching over 7 bases. With 1 base clipped from V and 2 bases from J, the junction kept 4 bases outside the gene matches. This CDR3 has 15 residues. The germline CDR1 and CDR2 sequences are SGHTA and FQGTGA. CDR3 amino acids: CASSLIPSGQETQYF. Written as DNA, the CDR3 is TGTGCCAGCAGCTTAATTCCTAGCGGTCAAGAGACCCAGTACTTC.

The rearrangement uses TRBV30 and TRBJ1-6; no definite D call. With 2 bases removed from V and 3 bases from J, the gap between germline ends came to 14 bases. Germline V gene data show CDR1 as GTSNPN and CDR2 as SVGIG (reference sequence). The CDR3 is made up of 16 amino acids. In DNA form, the CDR3 reads TGTGCCTGGAGTCTCCAGATGGGTGACTATAATTCACCCCTCCACTTT. It encodes CAWSLQMGDYNSPLHF.

The rearrangement links TRBV6-5 to TRBJ2-1; no definite D call. The length of the CDR3 is 11 residues. In germline, CDR1 is MNHEY, CDR2 SVGAGI. V was cut by 6 bases and J by 10 bases, with 10 bases left in between. CDR3 sequence: CASSLGREQFF. CDR3 DNA: TGTGCCAGCAGCCTCGGACGGGAGCAGTTCTTC.

This rearrangement joins TRBV29-1 to TRBJ1-2; TRBD1 matches at 8 bases. Germline V gene sequence: CDR1 SQVTM, CDR2 ANQGSEA. This CDR3 has 14 amino acids. The junction had 5 bases not matched to a gene; V was cut back by 1 base and J by 4 bases. CDR3 DNA: TGCAGCGTTGAAGGTACAGGGGGAAGCTATGGCTACACCTTC. The encoded protein is CSVEGTGGSYGYTF.

This clone was counted a few times. The gene calls are TRBV2 and TRBJ2-7; TRBD1 is a possible D gene (5 bases). This CDR3 has 12 residues. Per the germline V gene, CDR1 is SNHLY and CDR2 is FYNNEI. V shed 3 bases and J shed 5 bases, with 8 bases lying between them. The CDR3 DNA reads TGTGCCAGCAGTGATCCCAGGGACGAGCAGTACTTC. Translation: CASSDPRDEQYF.

V is TRBV30 and J is TRBJ2-6; TRBD1 matches at 9 bases. Germline V gene lookup returns CDR1 GTSNPN and CDR2 SVGIG (reference sequence). V shed 5 bases, J shed 0 bases, and the junction held 11 bases outside the gene matches. There are 18 residues in the CDR3. CDR3 in amino acids: CAWVLPGTGPSGANVLTF. For the CDR3, the DNA is TGTGCCTGGGTACTTCCCGGGACAGGGCCCTCTGGGGCCAACGTCCTGACTTTC. Based on the CDR3 plus reference TRBV30 and TRBJ2-6, the full variable domain is SQTIHQWPATLVQPVGSPLSLECTVEGTSNPNLYWYRQAAGRGLQLLFYSVGIGQISSEVPQNLSASRPQDRQFILSSKKLLLSDSGFYLCAWVLPGTGPSGANVLTFGAGSRLTVL.

In nucleotides, the CDR3 is TGTGCCAGCAGCCTGGGCGCCTTTCAGTACTTC. It encodes CASSLGAFQYF. The V and J genes are TRBV13 and TRBJ2-5; D ambiguous. CDR3 length equals 11 residues. V was clipped by 5 bases and J by 11 bases, with 12 bases between them. The germline gives CDR1 PRHDT, CDR2 FYEKMQ (reference sequence).

The chain recombines TRBV29-1 with TRBJ1-4; D is undetermined. Germline V CDR1 and CDR2: SQVTM, ANQGSEA. V was clipped by 4 bases and J by 6 bases, with 15 bases between them. The CDR3 runs to 14 residues. CDR3 DNA: TGCAGCGTTGTTTCGACGGAGGCCCATGAAAAACTGTTTTTT. It yields the protein CSVVSTEAHEKLFF.